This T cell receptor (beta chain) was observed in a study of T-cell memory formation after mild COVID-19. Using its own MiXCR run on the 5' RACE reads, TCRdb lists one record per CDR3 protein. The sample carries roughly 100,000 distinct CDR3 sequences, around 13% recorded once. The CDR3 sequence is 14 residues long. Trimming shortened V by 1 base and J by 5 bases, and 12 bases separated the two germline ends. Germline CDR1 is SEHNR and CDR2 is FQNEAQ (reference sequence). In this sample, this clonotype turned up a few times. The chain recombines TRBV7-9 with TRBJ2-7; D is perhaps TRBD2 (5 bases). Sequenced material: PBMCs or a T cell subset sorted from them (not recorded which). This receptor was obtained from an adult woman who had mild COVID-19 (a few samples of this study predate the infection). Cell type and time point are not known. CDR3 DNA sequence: TGTGCCAGCAGCTTAGGGACTGGGTATGACGAGCAGTACTTC. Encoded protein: CASSLGTGYDEQYF.